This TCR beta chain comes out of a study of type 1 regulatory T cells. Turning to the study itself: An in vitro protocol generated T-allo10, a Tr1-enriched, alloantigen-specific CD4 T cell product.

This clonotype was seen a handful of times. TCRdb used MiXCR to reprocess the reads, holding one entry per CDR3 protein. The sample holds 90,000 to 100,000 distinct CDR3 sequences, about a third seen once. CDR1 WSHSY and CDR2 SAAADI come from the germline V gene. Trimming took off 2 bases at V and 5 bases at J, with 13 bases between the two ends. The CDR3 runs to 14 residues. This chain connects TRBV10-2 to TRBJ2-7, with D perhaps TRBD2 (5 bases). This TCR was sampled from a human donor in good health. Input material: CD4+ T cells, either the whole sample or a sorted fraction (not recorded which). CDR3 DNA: TGCGCCAGCAGTGAGACTATCGGGAACCACGAGCAGTACTTC. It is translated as CASSETIGNHEQYF.